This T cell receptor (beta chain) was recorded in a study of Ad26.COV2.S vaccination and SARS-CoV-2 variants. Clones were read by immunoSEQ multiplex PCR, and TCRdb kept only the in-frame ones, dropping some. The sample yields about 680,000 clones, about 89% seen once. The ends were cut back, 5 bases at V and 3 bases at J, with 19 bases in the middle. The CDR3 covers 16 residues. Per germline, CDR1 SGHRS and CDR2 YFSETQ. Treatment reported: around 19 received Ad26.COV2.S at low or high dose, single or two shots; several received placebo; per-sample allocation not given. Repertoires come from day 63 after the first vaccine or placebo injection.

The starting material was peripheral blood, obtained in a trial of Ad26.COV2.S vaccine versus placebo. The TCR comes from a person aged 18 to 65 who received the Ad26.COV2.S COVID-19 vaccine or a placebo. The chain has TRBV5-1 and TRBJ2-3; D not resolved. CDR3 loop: CASSRVRASNTDTQYF. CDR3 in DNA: TGCGCCAGCAGTCGGGTTCGGGCCTCGAATACAGATACGCAGTATTTT.